Listed below are T cell receptor beta chains from one sample, sequenced in a study of graft-versus-host responses after intestinal transplantation. Antigens of these TCRs are unknown. Sequenced by immunoSEQ multiplex PCR; TCRdb stores in-frame clones only, minus some. The sample contains over 55,000 clones, 84% of which appear only once. This material consisted of unstimulated CD4+ T cells sorted from spleen or lymph node cells, taken before transplant. Receptors originate from a human donor who was the organ donor for an intestinal transplant. Both conserved end residues are part of each CDR3. The order of the fields is J gene, V gene, clone size, D gene, CDR3 protein, CDR3 DNA. D genes are given only for firm matches. Rows give clone size only sometimes, using once, few, many, or a class for an expanded clone.

J: TRBJ1-6; V: TRBV5-1; size: .; D: .; CDR3: CASSLGQVDSPLHF; DNA: TGCGCCAGCAGCTTGGGACAAGTTGATTCACCCCTCCACTTT
J: TRBJ2-3; V: TRBV6-4; size: .; D: TRBD1; CDR3: CASSSRTGSTDTQYF; DNA: TGTGCCAGCAGTTCAAGGACAGGGTCAACAGATACGCAGTATTTT
J: TRBJ2-3; V: TRBV14; size: .; D: TRBD2; CDR3: CASSRTSGGRKSTDTQYF; DNA: TGTGCCAGCAGCAGGACTAGCGGGGGGAGGAAGAGCACAGATACGCAGTATTTT
J: TRBJ2-1; V: TRBV5-1; size: .; D: TRBD1; CDR3: CASSLGTGGYNEQFF; DNA: TGCGCCAGCAGCTTGGGGACAGGGGGCTACAATGAGCAGTTCTTC
J: TRBJ2-3; V: TRBV11-2; size: .; D: TRBD2; CDR3: CASSLIPSGALSTDTQYF; DNA: TGTGCCAGCAGCTTGATCCCTAGCGGGGCCCTTAGCACAGATACGCAGTATTTT
J: TRBJ1-4; V: TRBV7-9; size: .; D: TRBD1; CDR3: CASSLTGINEKLFF; DNA: TGTGCCAGCAGCCTGACAGGGATTAATGAAAAACTGTTTTTT
J: TRBJ2-1; V: TRBV11-3; size: .; D: TRBD2; CDR3: CASSQTSGGSPEQFF; DNA: TGTGCCAGCAGCCAGACTAGCGGGGGATCTCCGGAGCAGTTCTTC
J: TRBJ2-5; V: TRBV4-1; size: .; D: TRBD1; CDR3: CASSQDFQDRGQETQYF; DNA: TGCGCCAGCAGCCAAGATTTCCAGGACAGGGGGCAAGAGACCCAGTACTTC
J: TRBJ1-5; V: TRBV5-8; size: .; D: .; CDR3: CASSVGLMAVAGQPQHF; DNA: TGTGCCAGCAGCGTGGGACTGATGGCAGTGGCGGGACAGCCCCAGCATTTT
J: TRBJ1-1; V: TRBV2; size: .; D: TRBD1; CDR3: CASSEARGFGEAFF; DNA: TGTGCCAGCAGTGAAGCCAGGGGGTTTGGTGAAGCTTTCTTT
J: TRBJ2-1; V: TRBV7-9; size: .; D: TRBD2; CDR3: CASSFSGGAGNEQFF; DNA: TGTGCCAGCAGCTTCAGCGGGGGGGCCGGGAATGAGCAGTTCTTC
J: TRBJ2-3; V: TRBV18; size: once; D: .; CDR3: CASSPLAGHGTDTQYF; DNA: TGTGCCAGCTCACCACTAGCCGGCCACGGGACAGATACGCAGTATTTT
J: TRBJ2-1; V: TRBV28; size: .; D: TRBD2; CDR3: CASSLYRLAGGNEQFF; DNA: TGTGCCAGCAGTTTATATCGTCTAGCGGGGGGCAATGAGCAGTTCTTC
J: TRBJ1-5; V: TRBV6-4; size: .; D: .; CDR3: CASSSSEDSNQPQHF; DNA: TGTGCCAGCAGTTCCAGTGAGGATAGCAATCAGCCCCAGCATTTT
J: TRBJ2-1; V: TRBV29-1; size: .; D: .; CDR3: CSVEAGVSRQVNEQFF; DNA: TGCAGCGTTGAAGCAGGCGTAAGTAGGCAGGTAAATGAGCAGTTCTTC
J: TRBJ1-5; V: TRBV6-1; size: .; D: .; CDR3: CASRRGDSPNQPQHF; DNA: TGTGCCAGCAGGAGAGGAGACAGCCCGAATCAGCCCCAGCATTTT
J: TRBJ2-1; V: TRBV4-2; size: .; D: TRBD1; CDR3: CASSQGQGGYNEQFF; DNA: TGTGCCAGCAGCCAAGGACAGGGGGGCTACAATGAGCAGTTCTTC
J: TRBJ2-3; V: TRBV11-2; size: .; D: .; CDR3: CASSLQSTDTQYF; DNA: TGTGCCAGCAGCTTACAGAGCACAGATACGCAGTATTTT
J: TRBJ2-5; V: TRBV7-9; size: once; D: TRBD2; CDR3: CASSLGLAGETQYF; DNA: TGTGCCAGCAGCTTAGGACTAGCGGGAGAGACCCAGTACTTC
J: TRBJ1-6; V: TRBV6-5; size: .; D: TRBD1; CDR3: CASTQGGGNNSPLHF; DNA: TGTGCCAGCACCCAGGGGGGAGGCAATAATTCACCCCTCCACTTT
J: TRBJ1-5; V: TRBV7-2; size: .; D: .; CDR3: CASSASVSYSNQPQHF; DNA: TGTGCCAGCAGCGCCTCAGTCTCTTATAGCAATCAGCCCCAGCATTTT
J: TRBJ1-1; V: TRBV6-1; size: .; D: .; CDR3: CASSMTGSTEAFF; DNA: TGTGCCAGCAGTATGACAGGTAGCACTGAAGCTTTCTTT
J: TRBJ1-5; V: TRBV19; size: .; D: TRBD1; CDR3: CASSPWAGTGQNQPQHF; DNA: TGTGCCAGTAGTCCCTGGGCCGGGACAGGGCAAAATCAGCCCCAGCATTTT
J: TRBJ1-2; V: TRBV19; size: .; D: .; CDR3: CASSIEGGRPGDGYTF; DNA: TGTGCCAGTAGTATAGAGGGCGGCCGCCCGGGAGACGGCTACACCTTC
J: TRBJ1-1; V: TRBV7-2; size: .; D: .; CDR3: CASSLRALDTEAFF; DNA: TGTGCCAGCAGCTTGAGGGCCCTTGACACTGAAGCTTTCTTT
J: TRBJ1-2; V: TRBV10-3; size: .; D: .; CDR3: CAISGVGREVGYTF; DNA: TGTGCCATCAGTGGAGTAGGCAGGGAAGTCGGCTACACCTTC
J: TRBJ1-6; V: TRBV27; size: .; D: TRBD1; CDR3: CASSLRGLGEAGQSPLHF; DNA: TGTGCCAGCAGTTTAAGGGGGCTGGGGGAGGCGGGTCAGTCACCCCTCCACTTT
J: TRBJ1-5; V: TRBV6-4; size: .; D: .; CDR3: CASSVSGGNQPQHF; DNA: TGTGCCAGCAGCGTCTCGGGGGGCAATCAGCCCCAGCATTTT
J: TRBJ1-2; V: TRBV28; size: once; D: TRBD1; CDR3: CVSSWGQIYGYTF; DNA: TGTGTCAGCAGCTGGGGACAGATCTATGGCTACACCTTC
J: TRBJ2-1; V: TRBV6-1; size: once; D: TRBD2; CDR3: CASKLAGGASNEQFF; DNA: TGTGCCAGCAAATTAGCGGGGGGCGCTAGTAATGAGCAGTTCTTC
J: TRBJ2-2; V: TRBV10-3; size: .; D: TRBD1; CDR3: CAISVLGQGANTGELFF; DNA: TGTGCCATCAGTGTCCTGGGACAGGGGGCGAACACCGGGGAGCTGTTTTTT
J: TRBJ1-5; V: TRBV28; size: .; D: .; CDR3: CASSSHRGPRSQPQHF; DNA: TGTGCCAGCAGTTCCCACAGAGGGCCTCGGAGTCAGCCCCAGCATTTT
J: TRBJ2-2; V: TRBV7-3; size: .; D: TRBD1; CDR3: CASSFTGGGGELFF; DNA: TGTGCCAGCAGCTTCACAGGGGGCGGCGGGGAGCTGTTTTTT
J: TRBJ1-2; V: TRBV7-3; size: .; D: TRBD1; CDR3: CASSSTGGGGYTF; DNA: TGTGCCAGCAGCTCGACAGGGGGGGGTGGCTACACCTTC
J: TRBJ1-6; V: TRBV2; size: .; D: .; CDR3: CASSDQASSYNSPLHF; DNA: TGTGCCAGCAGTGACCAGGCGAGCTCCTATAATTCACCCCTCCACTTT
J: TRBJ2-1; V: TRBV7-2; size: .; D: TRBD1; CDR3: CASRDRVAYNEQFF; DNA: TGTGCCAGCAGGGACAGGGTGGCCTACAATGAGCAGTTCTTC
J: TRBJ2-5; V: TRBV2; size: .; D: TRBD1; CDR3: CASSRDRQETQYF; DNA: TGTGCCAGCAGCCGGGACAGGCAAGAGACCCAGTACTTC
J: TRBJ1-1; V: TRBV5-1; size: .; D: TRBD1; CDR3: CASSQGVNTEAFF; DNA: TGCGCCAGCAGTCAGGGGGTGAACACTGAAGCTTTCTTT
J: TRBJ2-1; V: TRBV9; size: few; D: .; CDR3: CASSVEGSASLTNEQFF; DNA: TGTGCCAGCAGCGTAGAGGGGTCAGCTTCCCTCACTAATGAGCAGTTCTTC
J: TRBJ2-5; V: TRBV29-1; size: .; D: TRBD2; CDR3: CSVELADVETQYF; DNA: TGCAGCGTTGAACTAGCGGATGTGGAGACCCAGTACTTC
J: TRBJ2-3; V: TRBV29-1; size: .; D: .; CDR3: CSVTGDTDTQYF; DNA: TGCAGCGTCACCGGGGACACAGATACGCAGTATTTT
J: TRBJ2-5; V: TRBV4-2; size: .; D: .; CDR3: CASSQEGVSGGKETQYF; DNA: TGTGCCAGCAGCCAAGAGGGGGTGAGTGGGGGGAAGGAGACCCAGTACTTC
J: TRBJ1-6; V: TRBV5-8; size: .; D: .; CDR3: CASKSLSGSYNSPLHF; DNA: TGTGCCAGCAAGTCTCTATCAGGCTCCTATAATTCACCCCTCCACTTT
J: TRBJ2-3; V: TRBV15; size: .; D: TRBD1; CDR3: CATSRGQARGADTQYF; DNA: TGTGCCACCAGCAGGGGACAGGCGAGAGGGGCAGATACGCAGTATTTT
J: TRBJ2-3; V: TRBV28; size: .; D: TRBD2; CDR3: CASSFVLAGGTDTQYF; DNA: TGTGCCAGCAGTTTCGTTCTAGCGGGGGGCACAGATACGCAGTATTTT
J: TRBJ2-3; V: TRBV18; size: .; D: TRBD2; CDR3: CASSPGTSDTDTQYF; DNA: TGTGCCAGCTCACCGGGGACTAGCGATACAGATACGCAGTATTTT
J: TRBJ1-4; V: TRBV19; size: once; D: TRBD1; CDR3: CASSTTGMGEKLFF; DNA: TGTGCCAGTAGTACGACAGGGATGGGTGAAAAACTGTTTTTT
J: TRBJ1-3; V: TRBV6-1; size: .; D: .; CDR3: CASSPISGNTIYF; DNA: TGTGCCAGCAGTCCTATCTCTGGAAACACCATATATTTT
J: TRBJ2-5; V: TRBV5-6; size: .; D: .; CDR3: CASSFIRQETQYF; DNA: TGTGCCAGCAGCTTTATCCGGCAAGAGACCCAGTACTTC
J: TRBJ2-1; V: TRBV5-1; size: .; D: TRBD2; CDR3: CASSLTSGDYNEQFF; DNA: TGCGCCAGCAGCCTAACTAGCGGAGACTACAATGAGCAGTTCTTC
J: TRBJ2-5; V: TRBV4-2; size: .; D: .; CDR3: CASSQDRGSGFIPGETQYF; DNA: TGTGCCAGCAGCCAAGATAGGGGCAGCGGGTTCATTCCAGGGGAGACCCAGTACTTC